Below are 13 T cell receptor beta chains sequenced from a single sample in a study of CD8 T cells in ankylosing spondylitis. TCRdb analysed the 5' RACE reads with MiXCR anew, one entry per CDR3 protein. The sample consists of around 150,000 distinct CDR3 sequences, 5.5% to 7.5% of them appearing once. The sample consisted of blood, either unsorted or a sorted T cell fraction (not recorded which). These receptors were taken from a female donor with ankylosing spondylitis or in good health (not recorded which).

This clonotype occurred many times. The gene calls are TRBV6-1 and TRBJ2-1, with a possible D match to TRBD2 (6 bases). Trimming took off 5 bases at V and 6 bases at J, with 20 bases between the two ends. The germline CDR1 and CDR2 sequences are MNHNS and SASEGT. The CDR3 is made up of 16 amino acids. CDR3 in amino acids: CASSKRRGTLLNEQFF. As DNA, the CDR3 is TGTGCCAGCAGTAAGAGACGAGGGACTTTACTCAATGAGCAGTTCTTC.

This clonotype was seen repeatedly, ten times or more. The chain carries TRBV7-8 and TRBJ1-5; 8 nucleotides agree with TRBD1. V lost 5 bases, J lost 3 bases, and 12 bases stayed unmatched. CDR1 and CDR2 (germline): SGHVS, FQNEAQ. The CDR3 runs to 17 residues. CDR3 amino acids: CASSPHRRGQVNQPQHF. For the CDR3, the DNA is TGTGCCAGCAGCCCCCACCGCAGGGGGCAGGTCAATCAGCCCCAGCATTTT. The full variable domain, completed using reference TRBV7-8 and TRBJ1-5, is GAGVSQSPRYKVAKRGQDVALRCDPISGHVSLFWYQQALGQGPEFLTYFQNEAQLDKSGLPSDRFFAERPEGSVSTLKIQRTQQEDSAVYLCASSPHRRGQVNQPQHFGDGTRLSIL.

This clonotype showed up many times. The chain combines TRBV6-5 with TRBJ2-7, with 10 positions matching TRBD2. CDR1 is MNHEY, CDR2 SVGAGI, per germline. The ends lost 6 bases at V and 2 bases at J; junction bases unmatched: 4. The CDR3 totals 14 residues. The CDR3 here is CASRLGLAAYEQYF. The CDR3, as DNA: TGTGCCAGCAGACTCGGACTAGCGGCCTACGAGCAGTACTTC.

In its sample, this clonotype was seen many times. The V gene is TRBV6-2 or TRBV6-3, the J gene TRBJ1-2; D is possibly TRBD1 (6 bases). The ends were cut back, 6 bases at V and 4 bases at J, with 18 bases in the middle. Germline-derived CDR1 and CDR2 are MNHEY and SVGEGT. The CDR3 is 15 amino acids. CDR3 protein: CASSQKGGGSYGYTF. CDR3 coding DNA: TGTGCCAGCAGCCAGAAGGGGGGCGGAAGCTATGGCTACACCTTC.

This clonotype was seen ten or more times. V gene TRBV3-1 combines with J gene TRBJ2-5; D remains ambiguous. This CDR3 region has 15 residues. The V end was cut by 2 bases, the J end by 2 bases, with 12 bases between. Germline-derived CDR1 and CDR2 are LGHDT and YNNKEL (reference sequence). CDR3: CASSQSGLRQETQYF. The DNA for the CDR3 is TGTGCCAGCAGCCAATCCGGGTTAAGGCAAGAGACCCAGTACTTC.

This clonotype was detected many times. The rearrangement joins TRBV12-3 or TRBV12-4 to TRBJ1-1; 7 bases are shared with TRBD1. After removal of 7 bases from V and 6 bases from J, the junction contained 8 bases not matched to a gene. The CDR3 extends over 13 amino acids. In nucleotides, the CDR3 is TGTGCCAGCATCCCCACAGGGGTCGCTGAAGCTTTCTTT. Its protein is CASIPTGVAEAFF.

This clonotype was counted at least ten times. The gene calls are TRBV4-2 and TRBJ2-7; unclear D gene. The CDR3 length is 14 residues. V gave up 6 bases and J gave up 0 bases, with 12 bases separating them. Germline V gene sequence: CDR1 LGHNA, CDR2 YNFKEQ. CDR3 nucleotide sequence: TGTGCCAGCAGTATGGGTCTGGGCTCCTACGAGCAGTACTTC. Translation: CASSMGLGSYEQYF.

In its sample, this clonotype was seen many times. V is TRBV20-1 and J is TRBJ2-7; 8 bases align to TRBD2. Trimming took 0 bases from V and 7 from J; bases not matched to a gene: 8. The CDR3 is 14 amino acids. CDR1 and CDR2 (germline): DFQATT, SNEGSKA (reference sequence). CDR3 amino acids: CSARDTGGPGEQYF. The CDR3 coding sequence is TGCAGTGCTAGAGATACGGGGGGGCCGGGAGAGCAGTACTTC.

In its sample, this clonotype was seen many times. The CDR3 DNA follows: TGTGCCAGCAGTCCCACGGGCTGGGGGGCCTACGAGCAGTACTTC. Encoded protein: CASSPTGWGAYEQYF. The V call is TRBV27, the J call TRBJ2-7; the D gene is possibly TRBD2 (6 bases). Germline V gives CDR1 MNHEY, CDR2 SMNVEV (reference sequence). Trimming pared 5 bases from V and 2 bases from J, leaving 16 bases between. This CDR3 region has 15 residues.

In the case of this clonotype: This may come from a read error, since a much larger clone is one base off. CDR3 region: CASSQEGQGGGYTEAFF. CDR3 DNA: TGTGCCAGCAGCCAAGAGGGCCAGGGTGGGGGGTACACTGAAGCTTTCTTT. The chain has TRBV4-2 and TRBJ1-1; a weak D match, TRBD1 (5 bases). Germline V gene sequence: CDR1 LGHNA, CDR2 YNFKEQ. This CDR3 spans 17 amino acids. Trimming stripped 0 bases from V and 3 bases from J, with 17 bases between.

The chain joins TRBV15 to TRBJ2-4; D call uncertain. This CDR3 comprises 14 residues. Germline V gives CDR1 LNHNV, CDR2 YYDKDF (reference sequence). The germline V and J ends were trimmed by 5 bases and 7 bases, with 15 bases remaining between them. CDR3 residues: CATSPRSVQNIQYF. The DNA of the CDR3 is TGTGCCACCAGCCCCCGATCGGTTCAGAACATTCAGTACTTC.

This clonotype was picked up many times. The CDR3 sequence is CASSLRLAGDNEQFF. CDR3 bases: TGTGCCAGCAGCTTAAGGCTAGCGGGGGACAATGAGCAGTTCTTC. The gene calls are TRBV11-2 and TRBJ2-1; 10 nucleotides line up with TRBD2. CDR3 length equals 15 residues. Trimming took 2 bases from V and 5 from J; bases not matched to a gene: 3. Germline assignment: CDR1 SGHAT and CDR2 FQNNGV.

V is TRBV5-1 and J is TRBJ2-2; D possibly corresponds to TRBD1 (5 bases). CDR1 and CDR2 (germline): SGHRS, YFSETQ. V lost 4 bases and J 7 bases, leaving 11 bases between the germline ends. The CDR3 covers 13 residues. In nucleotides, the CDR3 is TGCGCCAGCAGCCAGGGCAAGGACGGGGAGCTGTTTTTT. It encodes CASSQGKDGELFF.